This paragraph reports one T cell receptor (beta chain). This sample is drawn from a study of blood T cell repertoires in COVID-19. Overall study context: Whether acute or convalescent, the COVID-19 samples came from the United States, Italy and Spain. T cells, B-cell-depleted T cells, or PBMCs provided the cDNA or gDNA that served as material.

Losses at the gene ends were 5 bases for V and 7 bases for J; bases not matched to a gene: 5. Germline V lookup: CDR1 SGHTA, CDR2 FQGTGA. CDR3 length equals 14 residues. Under the authors' procedure: Scientists estimated how many nucleated cells there were by amplifying reference gene primers. The method was immunoSEQ multiplex PCR; TCRdb's version includes in-frame clones alone and lacks a portion of them. D and trimming come from the DNA, and the V and J calls and clone size come from that table. This sample yields roughly 100,000 clones, of which 75% to 90% are seen a single time; over 1.5% belongs to the top ten.

The receptor comes from a man aged 80 or over with acute or convalescent COVID-19. The chain uses TRBV7-3 and TRBJ1-2, with 12 positions matching TRBD1. Sample: peripheral blood. The CDR3 is CASSPGQGAGGYTF. In DNA, the CDR3 is TGTGCCAGCAGCCCGGGACAGGGGGCCGGTGGCTACACCTTC.